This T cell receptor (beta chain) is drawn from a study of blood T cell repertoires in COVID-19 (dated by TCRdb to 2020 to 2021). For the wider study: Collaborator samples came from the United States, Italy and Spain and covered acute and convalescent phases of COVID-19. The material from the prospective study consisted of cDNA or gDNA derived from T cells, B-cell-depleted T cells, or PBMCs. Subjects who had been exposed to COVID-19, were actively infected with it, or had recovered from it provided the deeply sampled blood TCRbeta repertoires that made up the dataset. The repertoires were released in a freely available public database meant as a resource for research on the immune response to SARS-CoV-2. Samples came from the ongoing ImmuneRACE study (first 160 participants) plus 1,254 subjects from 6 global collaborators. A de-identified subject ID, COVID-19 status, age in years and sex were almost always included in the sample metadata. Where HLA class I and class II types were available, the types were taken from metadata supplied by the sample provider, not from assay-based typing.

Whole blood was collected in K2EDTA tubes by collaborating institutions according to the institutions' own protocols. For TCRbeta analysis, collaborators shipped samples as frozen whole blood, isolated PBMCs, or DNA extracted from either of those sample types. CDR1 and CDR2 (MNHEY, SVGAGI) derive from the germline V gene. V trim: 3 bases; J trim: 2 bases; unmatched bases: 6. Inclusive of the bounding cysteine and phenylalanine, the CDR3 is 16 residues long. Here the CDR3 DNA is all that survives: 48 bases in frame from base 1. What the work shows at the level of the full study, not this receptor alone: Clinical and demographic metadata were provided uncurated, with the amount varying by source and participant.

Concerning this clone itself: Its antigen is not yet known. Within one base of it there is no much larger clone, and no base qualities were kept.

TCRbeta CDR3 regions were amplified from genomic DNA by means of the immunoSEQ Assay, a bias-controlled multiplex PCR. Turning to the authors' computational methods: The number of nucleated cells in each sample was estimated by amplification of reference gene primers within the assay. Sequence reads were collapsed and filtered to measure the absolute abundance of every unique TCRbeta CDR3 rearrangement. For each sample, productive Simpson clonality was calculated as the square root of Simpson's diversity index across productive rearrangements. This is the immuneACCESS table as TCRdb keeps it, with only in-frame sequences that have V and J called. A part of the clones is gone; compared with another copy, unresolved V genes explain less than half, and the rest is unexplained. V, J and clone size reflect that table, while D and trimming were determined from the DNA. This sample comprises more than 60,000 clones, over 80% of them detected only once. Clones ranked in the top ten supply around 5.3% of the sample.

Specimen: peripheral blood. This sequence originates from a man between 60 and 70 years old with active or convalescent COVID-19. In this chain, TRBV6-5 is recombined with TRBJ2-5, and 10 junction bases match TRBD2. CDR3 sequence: CASSYFTSGEQETQYF. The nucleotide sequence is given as TGTGCCAGCAGTTATTTTACTAGCGGGGAGCAAGAGACCCAGTACTTC.